The rows below give T cell receptor beta chains drawn from one sample of a study of vaccination effects on CD4 cells after COVID-19. Their antigens remain unidentified. Data came from immunoSEQ multiplex PCR; TCRdb stores just in-frame clones and leaves some out. Of roughly 63,000 clones listed, roughly 78% are singletons. The specimen was CD4+ T cells from PBMCs cultured with HCoV-OC43 spike peptides, collected after COVID-19 vaccination. The receptors were sampled from a human donor who received a COVID-19 vaccine. Each CDR3 is given with its conserved first and last residue. Each record gives: V gene, J gene, clone size, D gene, CDR3 protein. A D gene is named only where the DNA matches it firmly. Where a row states a size, it is once, few, many or the class of an expanded clone; other rows omit it.

>TRBV30|TRBJ1-2|.|TRBD1
CAWRGQGTNYGYTF
>TRBV2|TRBJ2-3|.|.
CASRVRAGAREDTQYF
>TRBV6-5|TRBJ2-3|.|.
CASTGFGDTQYF
>TRBV6-6|TRBJ2-2|.|TRBD1
CASSYYGTGNTGELFF
>TRBV2|TRBJ1-6|.|.
CASRDTTGNNSPLHF
>TRBV28|TRBJ2-5|.|.
CASRDNQETQYF
>TRBV5-1|TRBJ2-1|.|.
CASSLSLNRDIEFYNEQFF
>TRBV6-5|TRBJ1-2|.|TRBD1
CASRSSGQGGGYTF
>TRBV29-1|TRBJ1-1|.|TRBD1
CSVGDRAEGTEAFF
>TRBV5-6|TRBJ1-2|.|.
CASSRLGGYTF
>TRBV7-9|TRBJ2-5|.|TRBD2
CASSPGLAAETQYF
>TRBV3-1/TRBV3-2|TRBJ2-1|once|TRBD2
CASSPILTGGLDNEQFF
>TRBV4-2|TRBJ1-4|.|TRBD1
CASSQDQGGSNEKLFF
>TRBV29-1|TRBJ2-5|.|TRBD2
CSSRTSGGEQETQYF
>TRBV4-1|TRBJ1-5|.|.
CASSREGGQPQHF
>TRBV15|TRBJ1-2|.|.
CATSRDGVGGYTF
>TRBV29-1|TRBJ2-1|.|.
CSVASLLYNEQFF
>TRBV5-1|TRBJ1-1|.|.
CASSPRLGRNTEAFF
>TRBV24-1|TRBJ2-1|.|.
CATLTGSNEQFF
>TRBV11-1|TRBJ2-1|few|.
CASIKEGRGRDEQFF
>TRBV7-8|TRBJ2-1|.|.
CASSLVALYNEQFF
>TRBV7-9|TRBJ2-3|.|.
CASSPRGRGRSDTQYF
>TRBV10-3|TRBJ1-5|.|.
CAISEGSRDQPQHF
>TRBV6-2/TRBV6-3|TRBJ1-5|few|.
CASSSHLQGGDNQPQHF
>TRBV2|TRBJ1-2|.|TRBD1
CASSEGQGATRSYGYTF
>TRBV7-2|TRBJ1-1|.|.
CASSIARNTEAFF
>TRBV29-1|TRBJ1-1|.|TRBD1
CSVYRGGEAFF
>TRBV6-4|TRBJ2-3|few|.
CASTLGDSTDTQYF
>TRBV6-1|TRBJ1-1|few|.
CASSEGRVGGTGFDTEAFF
>TRBV6-5|TRBJ1-3|.|.
CASSRIRGNTIYF
>TRBV21-1|TRBJ2-1|.|.
CASRHDNEQFF
>TRBV19|TRBJ2-5|.|TRBD2
CASSISSGLGETQYF